The 28 T cell receptor beta chains given below trace back to one sample, sequenced in a study of OX40 agonist ivuxolimab in advanced cancers. The repertoire was sequenced with immunoSEQ multiplex PCR; TCRdb's copy has only in-frame clones and lacks some. The repertoire holds around 41,000 clones, 85% seen once, with 2.5% to 3% in the top ten. Sequenced material: CD4+ or CD8+ T cells sorted from blood, taken in a trial of the OX40 agonist ivuxolimab. These receptors were collected from an adult with an advanced solid tumor such as melanoma, head and neck, liver or kidney cancer.

The J gene is TRBJ2-1, the V gene TRBV18; 7 positions agree with TRBD1. V lost 4 bases and J lost 4; bases outside the gene matches: 10. CDR1 is KGHSH, CDR2 LQKENI, per germline. The CDR3 has 16 amino acids. CDR3 loop: CASSRQGLSGYNEQFF. In nucleotides, the CDR3 is TGTGCCAGCTCACGACAGGGTTTGAGTGGGTACAATGAGCAGTTCTTC.

The rearrangement links TRBV19 to TRBJ1-1, with unresolved D. Germline V lookup: CDR1 LNHDA, CDR2 SQIVND (reference sequence). CDR3 length: 14 amino acids. The V end was cut by 7 bases, the J end by 7 bases, with 19 bases between. Written as DNA, the CDR3 is TGTGCCAGTAATGGAGGGTTAAGAATGGGTGAAGCTTTCTTT. This sequence encodes CASNGGLRMGEAFF.

The V gene is TRBV18, the J gene TRBJ2-7; D perhaps matches TRBD1 (5 bases). This CDR3 is built from 13 residues. V was shortened by 8 bases and J by 5 bases, with 16 bases between the two germline ends. Per germline, CDR1 KGHSH and CDR2 LQKENI. CDR3 region: CASGRTGRDEQYF. In nucleotides, the CDR3 is TGTGCCAGCGGGCGGACCGGCAGGGACGAGCAGTACTTC. Combining the CDR3 with reference TRBV18 and TRBJ2-7 gives the whole variable domain NAGVMQNPRHLVRRRGQEARLRCSPMKGHSHVYWYRQLPEEGLKFMVYLQKENIIDESGMPKERFSAEFPKEGPSILRIQQVVRGDSAAYFCASGRTGRDEQYFGPGTRLTVT.

V gene TRBV6-5 combines with J gene TRBJ2-3; 7 bases are shared with TRBD2. V was clipped by 4 bases and J by 1 base; unmatched bases: 5. Germline lookup yields CDR1 MNHEY and CDR2 SVGAGI. CDR3 length: 15 residues. The CDR3 DNA is TGTGCCAGCAGTTGGCGGGGAGGGGGCACAGATACGCAGTATTTT. Residues: CASSWRGGGTDTQYF.

This clone was counted once. The rearrangement joins TRBV10-3 to TRBJ2-5; 12 bases are shared with TRBD2. Germline-derived CDR1 and CDR2 are ENHRY and SYGVKD. The V and J ends lost 3 bases and 4 bases, in that order; junction bases with no gene match: 9. The CDR3 runs to 17 residues. The CDR3 protein is CAISEALAGGKTETQYF. For the CDR3, the DNA is TGTGCCATCAGTGAAGCACTAGCGGGAGGAAAAACAGAGACCCAGTACTTC.

V is TRBV21-1 and J is TRBJ2-7; no DNA check was done on the table's D call, TRBD1. TRBV21-1 is shown as a pseudogene. This CDR3 comprises 14 residues. CDR3 DNA sequence: TGTGCCAGCAGCACAACAGGGGAGCCCTACGAGCAGTACTTC. This codes for CASSTTGEPYEQYF.

The genes are TRBV19 and TRBJ2-1; 13 nucleotides match TRBD2. Germline trimming cut 5 bases from V and 0 bases from J; bases unmatched to any gene: 1. Germline V gene sequence: CDR1 LNHDA, CDR2 SQIVND (reference sequence). The CDR3 is made up of 16 amino acids. The CDR3 here is CASSRTSGSSYNEQFF. CDR3 nucleotide sequence: TGTGCCAGTAGTCGGACTAGCGGGAGCTCCTACAATGAGCAGTTCTTC.

The chain has TRBV7-9 and TRBJ2-7; D ambiguous. Per the germline V gene, CDR1 is SEHNR and CDR2 is FQNEAQ (reference sequence). The CDR3 totals 14 residues. The ends were cut back, 1 base at V and 0 bases at J, with 7 bases in the middle. CDR3 sequence (DNA): TGTGCCAGCAGCTTAGAAGGTCCCTCCTACGAGCAGTACTTC. It encodes CASSLEGPSYEQYF.

J is TRBJ2-1 and V is TRBV5-1; no reliable D call. The V end was cut by 6 bases, the J end by 2 bases, with 9 bases between. The CDR3 runs 13 residues. Germline values: CDR1 SGHRS, CDR2 YFSETQ. The CDR3 nucleotides read TGCGCCAGCAAGCTCTCAACCTACAATGAGCAGTTCTTC. Translation gives CASKLSTYNEQFF.

The DNA of the CDR3 is TGTGCCAGCAGCTTAGTTACTAGCTGGTTTGGCAATGAGCAGTTCTTC. It specifies CASSLVTSWFGNEQFF. The chain combines TRBV7-6 with TRBJ2-1, with a weak D call TRBD2 (6 bases). The V end was cut by 1 base, the J end by 6 bases, with 16 bases between. Germline V gives CDR1 SGHVS, CDR2 FNYEAQ. This CDR3 has 16 amino acids.

V usage is TRBV28 and J usage is TRBJ2-2; D unresolved. Between the trimmed V and J ends, which lost 2 bases and 0 bases, there was a span of 4 bases. This CDR3 has 14 amino acids. CDR1 and CDR2 (germline): MDHEN, SYDVKM. The CDR3 loop is CASSLPSNTGELFF. In DNA, the CDR3 is TGTGCCAGCAGTTTACCATCGAACACCGGGGAGCTGTTTTTT.

This clone was found once. The CDR3 DNA sequence: TGCAGCGTTGAGTACGGCTCCTACAATGAGCAGTTCTTC. Translating it yields CSVEYGSYNEQFF. The rearrangement uses TRBV29-1 and TRBJ2-1; D remains ambiguous. The CDR3 is 13 residues long. Germline loops: CDR1 SQVTM, CDR2 ANQGSEA. V was trimmed by 3 bases and J by 0 bases, leaving 6 bases between them.

This chain links TRBV7-8 with TRBJ1-2; the match to TRBD1 covers 8 bases. CDR3 length: 14 residues. Germline assignment: CDR1 SGHVS and CDR2 FQNEAQ. Trimming removed 3 bases from V and 4 bases from J; junction bases left unmatched: 4. The CDR3: CASSFGQGVYGYTF. CDR3 bases: TGTGCCAGCAGCTTCGGACAGGGCGTCTATGGCTACACCTTC.

The chain links TRBV9 to TRBJ2-3, with 12 bases fitting TRBD2. This CDR3 is built from 16 residues. Germline CDR1 is SGDLS and CDR2 is YYNGEE. Unmatched junction bases numbered 4, after V lost 0 bases and J lost 5 bases. CDR3 nucleotides: TGTGCCAGCAGCGTAGGGACTAGCGGGACGGGAGATACGCAGTATTTT. Protein product: CASSVGTSGTGDTQYF.

V gene TRBV6-5 combines with J gene TRBJ2-5, with 9 bases lining up with TRBD1. The CDR3 loop spans 15 amino acids. Trimming removed 0 bases from V and 4 bases from J; junction bases left unmatched: 3. CDR1 is MNHEY and CDR2 is SVGAGI in the germline V gene. The CDR3 is CASSYSTGGGETQYF. CDR3 in DNA: TGTGCCAGCAGTTACTCGACAGGGGGGGGAGAGACCCAGTACTTC.

The chain employs TRBV6-6 and TRBJ2-7; 11 nucleotides line up with TRBD2. Trimming at V came to 6 bases and at J to 3 bases, leaving 7 bases not matched to a gene. The V gene's germline CDR1 is MNHNY and CDR2 SVGAGI (reference sequence). This CDR3 contains 15 residues. The CDR3: CASRLPGTSGYEQYF. The CDR3 region has the DNA TGTGCCAGCAGGCTTCCGGGGACTAGCGGCTACGAGCAGTACTTC.

The gene calls are TRBV7-2 and TRBJ2-1; D may be TRBD1 or TRBD2 (5 bases each). V lost 1 base, J lost 10 bases, and 17 bases lay in between. CDR3 length equals 15 residues. Germline CDR1 SGHTA, CDR2 FQGNSA. The CDR3, as DNA: TGTGCCAGCAGCTTAGAGGGACGCTTAATGGGCGAGCAGTTCTTC. The encoded protein is CASSLEGRLMGEQFF.

J is TRBJ1-4 and V is TRBV5-1; possibly TRBD1 for D (6 bases). V was trimmed by 4 bases and J by 0 bases, leaving 13 bases between them. This CDR3 has 16 residues. Germline V gives CDR1 SGHRS, CDR2 YFSETQ. The DNA for the CDR3 is TGCGCCAGCAGCCCCGGGGGGCACTCAACTAATGAAAAACTGTTTTTT. Protein: CASSPGGHSTNEKLFF.

The chain links TRBV29-1 to TRBJ1-1; tentative D call: TRBD1 (5 bases). V lost 4 bases to trimming and J lost 2 bases, with 11 bases between them. CDR3 length: 13 residues. CDR1 SQVTM and CDR2 ANQGSEA come from the germline V gene. The CDR3 DNA follows: TGCAGCGTTGGTAGGACACCTAACACTGAAGCTTTCTTT. Its translation is CSVGRTPNTEAFF.

This chain links TRBV5-4 with TRBJ2-3; D gene unclear. Trimming took 0 bases from V and 2 from J, leaving 10 bases between them. The CDR3 sequence is 15 residues long. Per germline, CDR1 SGHNT and CDR2 YYREEE (reference sequence). The CDR3 loop reads CASSLDGGFTDTQYF. The CDR3 DNA reads as TGTGCCAGCAGCTTGGATGGCGGTTTCACAGATACGCAGTATTTT.

The chain has TRBV27 and TRBJ1-1; perhaps TRBD1 as D (6 bases). CDR1 is MNHEY and CDR2 is SMNVEV in the germline V gene (reference sequence). V dropped 5 bases and J dropped 6 bases, with 25 bases sitting between them. The CDR3 consists of 17 residues. The chain's CDR3 is CASSGTGFSRFLSEAFF. CDR3 nucleotides: TGTGCCAGCAGTGGAACAGGGTTTTCCAGGTTTTTGTCTGAAGCTTTCTTT.

The rearrangement links TRBV5-6 to TRBJ2-7, with D possibly being TRBD1 or TRBD2 (5 bases each). This CDR3 region has 14 residues. CDR1 is SGHDT and CDR2 is YYEEEE in the germline V gene. Trimming cost V 4 bases and J 0 bases, with 11 bases left between them. In nucleotides, the CDR3 is TGTGCCAGCAGCCCCGGGGCTAGCTCCTACGAGCAGTACTTC. This codes for CASSPGASSYEQYF.

V is TRBV4-3 and J is TRBJ1-4; weak D call: TRBD1 (6 bases). The CDR3 is made up of 15 amino acids. CDR1 is LGHNA, CDR2 YSLEER, per germline. V was shortened by 3 bases and J by 1 base, with 9 bases between the two germline ends. The CDR3 sequence is CASSQGAGTNEKLFF. The CDR3 region has the DNA TGCGCCAGCAGCCAGGGGGCAGGAACTAATGAAAAACTGTTTTTT.

The V and J genes are TRBV7-9 and TRBJ1-1; D uncertain. Germline loops: CDR1 SEHNR, CDR2 FQNEAQ (reference sequence). V lost 5 bases and J 5 bases, leaving 15 bases between the germline ends. The CDR3 spans 14 residues. Here the CDR3 DNA reads TGTGCCAGCAGCCCGCCGGCGGCGCGAACTGAAGCTTTCTTT. Translation gives CASSPPAARTEAFF. Full variable domain (rest looked up from reference TRBV7-9 and TRBJ1-1): DTGVSQNPRHKITKRGQNVTFRCDPISEHNRLYWYRQTLGQGPEFLTYFQNEAQLEKSRLLSDRFSAERPKGSFSTLEIQRTEQGDSAMYLCASSPPAARTEAFFGQGTRLTVV.

The CDR3 region has the DNA TGTGCCAGCAGCGATCGAGGCCTCGGCTATGGCTACACCTTC. It specifies CASSDRGLGYGYTF. The rearrangement joins TRBV11-2 to TRBJ1-2, with D unclear. Germline V gene lookup returns CDR1 SGHAT and CDR2 FQNNGV. The CDR3 has 14 amino acids. Trimming left V 5 bases short and J 4 bases short, with 14 bases between.

J is TRBJ2-7 and V is TRBV11-3, with D uncertain. The CDR3 has 13 residues. V lost 6 bases, J lost 5 bases, and 14 bases lay in between. Germline loops: CDR1 SGHNT, CDR2 YENEEA. The CDR3 sequence: CASSQALDHEQYF. DNA of the CDR3: TGTGCCAGCAGTCAGGCCCTGGACCACGAGCAGTACTTC. The full variable domain, with the rest looked up from reference TRBV11-3 and TRBJ2-7, is EAGVVQSPRYKIIEKKQPVAFWCNPISGHNTLYWYLQNLGQGPELLIRYENEEAVDDSQLPKDRFSAERLKGVDSTLKIQPAELGDSAVYLCASSQALDHEQYFGPGTRLTVT.

This clone was counted once. The V and J genes are TRBV10-1 and TRBJ1-2, with TRBD1 as a possible D gene (5 bases). This CDR3 has 13 amino acids. V lost 3 bases, J lost 8 bases, and 13 bases lay in between. CDR1 WNHNN and CDR2 SYGVQD come from the germline V gene (reference sequence). CDR3 sequence reads: CASSESRDYGYTF. The CDR3 DNA is TGCGCCAGCAGTGAAAGCAGGGATTACGGCTACACCTTC.

CDR3 sequence: CRIGDIYEQYF. The CDR3 DNA follows: TGCAGGATCGGGGACATCTACGAGCAGTACTTC. V and J are TRBV20-1 and TRBJ2-7; possible D gene TRBD1, 6 bases. The germline V gene encodes CDR1 DFQATT and CDR2 SNEGSKA (reference sequence). The CDR3 is 11 amino acids.